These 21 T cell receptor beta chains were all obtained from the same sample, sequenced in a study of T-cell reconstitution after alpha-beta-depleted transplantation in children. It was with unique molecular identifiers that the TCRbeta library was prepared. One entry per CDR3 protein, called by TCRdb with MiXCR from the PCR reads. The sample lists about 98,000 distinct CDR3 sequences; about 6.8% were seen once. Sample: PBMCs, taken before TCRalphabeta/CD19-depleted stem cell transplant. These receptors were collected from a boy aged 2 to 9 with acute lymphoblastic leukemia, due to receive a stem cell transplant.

In DNA, the CDR3 is TGTGCCAGCAGTTTATCTTTCCCTACCCACTTAGCCAAAAACATTCAGTACTTC. Amino acids: CASSLSFPTHLAKNIQYF. The genes are TRBV28 and TRBJ2-4; the D is unclear. Trimming stripped 1 base from V and 0 bases from J, with 16 bases between. The CDR3 length is 18 residues. The germline V gene encodes CDR1 MDHEN and CDR2 SYDVKM.

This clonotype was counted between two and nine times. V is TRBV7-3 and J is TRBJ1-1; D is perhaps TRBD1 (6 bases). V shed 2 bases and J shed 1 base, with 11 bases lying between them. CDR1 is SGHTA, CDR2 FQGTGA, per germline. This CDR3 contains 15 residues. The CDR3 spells CASSLGGGGNTEAFF. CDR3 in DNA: TGTGCCAGCAGCTTAGGGGGCGGGGGGAACACTGAAGCTTTCTTT.

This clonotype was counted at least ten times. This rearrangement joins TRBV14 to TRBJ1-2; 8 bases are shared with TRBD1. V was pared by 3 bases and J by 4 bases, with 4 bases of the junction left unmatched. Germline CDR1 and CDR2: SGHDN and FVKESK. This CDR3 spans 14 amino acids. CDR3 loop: CASSQGTGPYGYTF. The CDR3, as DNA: TGTGCCAGCAGCCAGGGGACAGGACCCTATGGCTACACCTTC.

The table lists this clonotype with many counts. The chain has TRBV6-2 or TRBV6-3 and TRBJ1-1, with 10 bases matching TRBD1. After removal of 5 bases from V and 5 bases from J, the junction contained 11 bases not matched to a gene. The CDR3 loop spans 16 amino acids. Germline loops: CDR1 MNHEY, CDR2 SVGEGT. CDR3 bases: TGTGCCAGCAGTCAACAGACCGGGACAGGGGAGACTGAAGCTTTCTTT. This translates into CASSQQTGTGETEAFF.

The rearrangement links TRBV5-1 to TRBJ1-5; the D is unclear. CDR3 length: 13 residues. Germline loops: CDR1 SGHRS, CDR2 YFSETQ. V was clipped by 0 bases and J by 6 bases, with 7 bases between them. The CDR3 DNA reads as TGCGCCAGCAGCTTGGATGGCCGTCAGCCCCAGCATTTT. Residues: CASSLDGRQPQHF.

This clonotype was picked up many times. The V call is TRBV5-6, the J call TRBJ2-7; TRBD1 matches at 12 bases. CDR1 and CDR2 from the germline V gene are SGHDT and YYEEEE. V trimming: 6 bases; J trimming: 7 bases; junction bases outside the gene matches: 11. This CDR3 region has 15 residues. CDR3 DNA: TGTGCCAGCACCTCTTTGGGACAGGGGGCTTGGGAGCAGTACTTC. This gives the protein CASTSLGQGAWEQYF.

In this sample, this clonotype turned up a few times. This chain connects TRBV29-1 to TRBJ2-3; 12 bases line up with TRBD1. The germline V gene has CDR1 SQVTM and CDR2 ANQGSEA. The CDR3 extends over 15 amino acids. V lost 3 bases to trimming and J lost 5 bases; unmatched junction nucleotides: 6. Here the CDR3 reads CSVDRDRGRQDTQYF. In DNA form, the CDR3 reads TGCAGCGTTGACAGGGACAGGGGGCGTCAAGATACGCAGTATTTT.

Here the CDR3 DNA reads TGCGCCAGCAGCGATGGGACAAACACTGAAGCTTTCTTT. It is translated as CASSDGTNTEAFF. V and J are TRBV5-1 and TRBJ1-1; tentatively, D is TRBD1 (6 bases). With 4 bases removed from V and 2 bases from J, the gap between germline ends came to 9 bases. The germline gives CDR1 SGHRS, CDR2 YFSETQ. This CDR3 spans 13 amino acids.

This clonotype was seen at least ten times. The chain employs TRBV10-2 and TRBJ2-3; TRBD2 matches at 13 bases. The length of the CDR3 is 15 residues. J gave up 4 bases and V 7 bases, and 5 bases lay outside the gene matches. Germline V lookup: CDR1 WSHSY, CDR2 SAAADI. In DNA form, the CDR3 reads TGCGCCAGCACCGGGACTAGCGGGGCGTCAGATACGCAGTATTTT. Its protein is CASTGTSGASDTQYF.

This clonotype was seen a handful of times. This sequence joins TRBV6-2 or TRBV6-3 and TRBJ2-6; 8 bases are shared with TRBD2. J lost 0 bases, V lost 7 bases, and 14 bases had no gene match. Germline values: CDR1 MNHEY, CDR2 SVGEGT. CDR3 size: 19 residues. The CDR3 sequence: CASNHRGGKRRSGANVLTF. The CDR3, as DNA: TGTGCCAGCAATCACCGGGGGGGGAAGCGACGCTCTGGGGCCAACGTCCTGACTTTC.

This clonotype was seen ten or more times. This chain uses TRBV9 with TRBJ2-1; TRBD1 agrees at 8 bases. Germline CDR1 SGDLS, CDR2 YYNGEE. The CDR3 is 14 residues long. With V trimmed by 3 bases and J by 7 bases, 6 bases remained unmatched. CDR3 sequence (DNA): TGTGCCAGCAGCGAGAGGACAGGGATGAATGAGCAGTTCTTC. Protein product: CASSERTGMNEQFF.

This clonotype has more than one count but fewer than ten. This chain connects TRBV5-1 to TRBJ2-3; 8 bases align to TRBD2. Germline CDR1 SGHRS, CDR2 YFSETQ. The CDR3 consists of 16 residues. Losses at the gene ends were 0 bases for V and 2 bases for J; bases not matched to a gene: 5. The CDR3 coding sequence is TGCGCCAGCAGCTTGGCCTTAGCGGGGATCACAGATACGCAGTATTTT. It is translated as CASSLALAGITDTQYF.

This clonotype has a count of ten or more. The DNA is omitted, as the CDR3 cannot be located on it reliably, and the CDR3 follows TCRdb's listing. CDR3 region: CATSDLGTGKNTEAFF. This chain uses TRBV24-1 with TRBJ1-1. The CDR3 contains 16 residues when both ends are counted. Germline values: CDR1 KGHDR, CDR2 SFDVKD.

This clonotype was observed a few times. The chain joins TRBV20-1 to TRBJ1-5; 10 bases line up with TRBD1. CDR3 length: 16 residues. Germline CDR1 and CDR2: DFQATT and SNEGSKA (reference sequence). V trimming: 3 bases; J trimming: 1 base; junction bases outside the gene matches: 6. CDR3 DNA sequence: TGCAGTGCTAGGGACCTGGGACAGGGGAGCAATCAGCCCCAGCATTTT. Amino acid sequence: CSARDLGQGSNQPQHF.

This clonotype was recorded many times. The CDR3: CASSDLADTQYF. In DNA form, the CDR3 reads TGTGCCAGCAGCGATCTAGCTGATACGCAGTATTTT. J is TRBJ2-3 and V is TRBV2, with TRBD2 as a possible D gene (5 bases). V was shortened by 6 bases and J by 6 bases, with 10 bases between the two germline ends. The CDR3 runs to 12 residues. CDR1 is SNHLY and CDR2 is FYNNEI in the germline V gene.

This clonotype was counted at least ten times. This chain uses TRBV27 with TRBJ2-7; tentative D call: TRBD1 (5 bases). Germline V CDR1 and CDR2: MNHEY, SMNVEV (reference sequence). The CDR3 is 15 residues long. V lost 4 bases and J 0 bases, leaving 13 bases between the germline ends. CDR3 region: CASSSPTAHSYEQYF. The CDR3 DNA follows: TGTGCCAGCAGTTCCCCGACAGCTCACTCCTACGAGCAGTACTTC.

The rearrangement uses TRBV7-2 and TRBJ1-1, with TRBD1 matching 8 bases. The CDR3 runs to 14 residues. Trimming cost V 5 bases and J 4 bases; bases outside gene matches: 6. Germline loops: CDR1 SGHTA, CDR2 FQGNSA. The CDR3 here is CASSVRQGITEAFF. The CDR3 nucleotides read TGTGCCAGCAGCGTTAGACAGGGGATCACTGAAGCTTTCTTT.

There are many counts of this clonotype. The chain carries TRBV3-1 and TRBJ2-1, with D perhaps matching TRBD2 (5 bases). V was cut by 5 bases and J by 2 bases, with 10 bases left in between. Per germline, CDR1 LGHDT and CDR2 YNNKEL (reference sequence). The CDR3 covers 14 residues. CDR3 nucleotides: TGTGCCAGCAGCTCCGGGCGGGCCTACAATGAGCAGTTCTTC. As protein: CASSSGRAYNEQFF.

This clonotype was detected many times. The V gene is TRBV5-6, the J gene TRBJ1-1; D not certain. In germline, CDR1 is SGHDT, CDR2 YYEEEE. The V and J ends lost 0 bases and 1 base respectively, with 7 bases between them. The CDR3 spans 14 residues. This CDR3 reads CASSLGGSNTEAFF. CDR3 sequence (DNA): TGTGCCAGCAGCTTGGGGGGTTCGAACACTGAAGCTTTCTTT.

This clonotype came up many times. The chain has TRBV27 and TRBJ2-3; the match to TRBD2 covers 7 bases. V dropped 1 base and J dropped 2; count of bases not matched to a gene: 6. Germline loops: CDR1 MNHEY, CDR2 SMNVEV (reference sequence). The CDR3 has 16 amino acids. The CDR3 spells CASSLYGGGTTDTQYF. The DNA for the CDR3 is TGTGCCAGCAGTTTATATGGGGGGGGGACCACAGATACGCAGTATTTT.

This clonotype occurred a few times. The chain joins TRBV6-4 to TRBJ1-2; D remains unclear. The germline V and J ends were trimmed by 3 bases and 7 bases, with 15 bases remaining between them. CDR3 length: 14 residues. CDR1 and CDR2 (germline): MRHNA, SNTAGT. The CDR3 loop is CASSEHEAQPGYTF. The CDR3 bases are TGTGCCAGCAGTGAGCACGAGGCCCAGCCTGGCTACACCTTC.